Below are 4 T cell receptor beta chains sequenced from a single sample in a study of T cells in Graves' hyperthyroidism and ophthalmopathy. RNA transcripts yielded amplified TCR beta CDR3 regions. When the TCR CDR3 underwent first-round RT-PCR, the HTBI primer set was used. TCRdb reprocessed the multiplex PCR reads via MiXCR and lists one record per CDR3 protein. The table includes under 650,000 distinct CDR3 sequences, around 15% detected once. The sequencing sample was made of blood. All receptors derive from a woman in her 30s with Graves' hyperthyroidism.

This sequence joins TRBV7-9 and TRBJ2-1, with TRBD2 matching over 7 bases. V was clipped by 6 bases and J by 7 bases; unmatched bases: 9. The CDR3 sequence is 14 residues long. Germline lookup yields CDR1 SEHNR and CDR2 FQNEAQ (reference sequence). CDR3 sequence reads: CASRDAGTMNEQFF. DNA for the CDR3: TGTGCCAGCAGGGACGCCGGGACTATGAATGAGCAGTTCTTC.

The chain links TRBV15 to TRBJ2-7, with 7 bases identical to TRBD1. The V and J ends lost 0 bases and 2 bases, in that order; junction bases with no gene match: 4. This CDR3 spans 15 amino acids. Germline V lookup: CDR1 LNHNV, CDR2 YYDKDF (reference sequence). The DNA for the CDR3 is TGTGCCACCAGCAGAGATAGGCAGGGGGCCTACGAGCAGTACTTC. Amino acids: CATSRDRQGAYEQYF.

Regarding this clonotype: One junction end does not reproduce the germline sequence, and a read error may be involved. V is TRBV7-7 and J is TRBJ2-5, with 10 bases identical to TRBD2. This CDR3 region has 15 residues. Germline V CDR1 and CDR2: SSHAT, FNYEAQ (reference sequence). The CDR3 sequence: CASSSSGGQQETQYF. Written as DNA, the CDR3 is TGTGCTAGCAGCTCTAGCGGGGGCCAACAAGAGACCCAGTACTTC. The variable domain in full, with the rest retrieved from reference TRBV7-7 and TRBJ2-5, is GAGVSQSPRYKVTKRGQDVTLRCDPISSHATLYWYQQALGQGPEFLTYFNYEAQPDKSGLPSDRFSAERPEGSISTLTIQRTEQRDSAMYRCASSSSGGQQETQYFGPGTRLLVL.

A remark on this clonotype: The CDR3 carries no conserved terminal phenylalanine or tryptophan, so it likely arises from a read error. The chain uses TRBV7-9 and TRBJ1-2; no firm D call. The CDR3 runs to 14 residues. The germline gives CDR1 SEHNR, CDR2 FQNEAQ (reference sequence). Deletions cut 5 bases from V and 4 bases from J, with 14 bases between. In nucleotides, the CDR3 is TGTGCCAGCAGCCCCGGACCGTCTACCTATGGCTACACCATC. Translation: CASSPGPSTYGYTI.